This TCR beta chain comes out of a study of regulatory T cells in long-lasting Graves disease. Relying on iRepertoire HTBI primers and Arm-PCR of CDR3 regions, the team built TCR beta libraries. TCRdb used MiXCR to reprocess the multiplex PCR reads, holding one entry per CDR3 protein. The table records 300,000 to 500,000 distinct CDR3 sequences, under 25% of them present only once. Study conclusions and caveats: Persistent disease preferred TRBV28, TRBJ1-2 and TRBJ2-5. New patients shared fewer public clonotypes (approximately 970) than persistent patients did (about 3,000).

Sample time point: persistent/refractory GD, antithyroid drugs over 5 years with positive TRAb. Researchers made the TCR library from RNA that was extracted from PBMCs. The V end was cut by 0 bases, the J end by 6 bases, with 12 bases between. Germline CDR1 is SNHLY and CDR2 is FYNNEI. The CDR3 has 15 amino acids. This clonotype was seen ten or more times. Its antigen is unidentified. The genes are TRBV2 and TRBJ1-5; a possible D gene is TRBD1 (5 bases). The TCR sequence derives from a female donor with Graves disease. Sequencing used peripheral blood mononuclear cells (PBMCs), obtained when the disease was refractory, from a patient treated with antithyroid drugs. The CDR3 loop reads CASSEATGAIQPQHF. DNA of the CDR3: TGTGCCAGCAGTGAAGCAACAGGAGCGATTCAGCCCCAGCATTTT.